These 25 T cell receptor beta chains originate from one sample sequenced in a study of multiple sclerosis patients with progressive multifocal leukoencephalopathy. The repertoire was sequenced with immunoSEQ multiplex PCR; TCRdb's copy has only in-frame clones and lacks some. The table includes under 35,000 clones, roughly 87% detected once. Time point reported: time of PML onset. Here the sequenced sample was PBMCs, taken from a patient treated with natalizumab. Receptors were obtained from a woman between 40 and 55 years old with progressive multifocal leukoencephalopathy.

The J gene is TRBJ1-4, the V gene TRBV18, with D maybe TRBD1 (5 bases). This CDR3 spans 18 amino acids. Trimming removed 0 bases at V and 3 bases at J, with 17 bases between. CDR1 and CDR2 from the germline V gene are KGHSH and LQKENI. CDR3 DNA: TGTGCCAGCTCACCACCGGGGCGGAGAAAAGGGGCTAATGAAAAACTGTTTTTT. Its translation is CASSPPGRRKGANEKLFF.

V and J are TRBV6-4 and TRBJ2-7; TRBD2 aligns across 8 bases. The trim removed 6 bases at V and 0 bases at J, leaving 7 bases unmatched. Per the germline V gene, CDR1 is MRHNA and CDR2 is SNTAGT. The CDR3 consists of 15 residues. The CDR3 sequence is CASSPTSAHSYEQYF. CDR3 coding DNA: TGTGCCAGCAGCCCGACTAGCGCACACTCCTACGAGCAGTACTTC.

The chain recombines TRBV28 with TRBJ2-6; D is ambiguous. V was pared by 2 bases and J by 2 bases, with 4 bases between. CDR1 and CDR2 from the germline V gene are MDHEN and SYDVKM. The CDR3 length is 14 residues. The CDR3 region is CASSLQPGANVLTF. CDR3 in DNA: TGTGCCAGCAGTTTACAACCTGGGGCCAACGTCCTGACTTTC. The whole variable domain, remainder taken from reference TRBV28 and TRBJ2-6, is DVKVTQSSRYLVKRTGEKVFLECVQDMDHENMFWYRQDPGLGLRLIYFSYDVKMKEKGDIPEGYSVSREKKERFSLILESASTNQTSMYLCASSLQPGANVLTFGAGSRLTVL.

With regard to this clone: An end of the junction differs from the germline gene, which may be a read error. V gene TRBV7-7 combines with J gene TRBJ2-3, with D possibly matching TRBD2 (7 bases). Germline CDR1 reads SSHAT; CDR2 reads FNYEAQ (reference sequence). The CDR3 totals 14 residues. The CDR3 coding sequence is TGTGCTAGCAGCGAAGGGGGGGGACGGGATACGCAGTATTTT. Its translation is CASSEGGGRDTQYF.

Only a few counts were recorded for this clone. The CDR3 region is CASSGTRGNTGELFF. DNA of the CDR3: TGCGCCAGCAGTGGTACTCGGGGGAACACCGGGGAGCTGTTTTTT. The chain uses TRBV10-1 and TRBJ2-2, with D possibly matching TRBD2 (5 bases). CDR3 length: 15 residues. The germline V gene encodes CDR1 WNHNN and CDR2 SYGVQD (reference sequence). Trimming took off 4 bases at V and 1 base at J, with 10 bases between the two ends.

The chain links TRBV6-5 to TRBJ2-7; maybe TRBD1 (7 bases). V gave up 1 base and J gave up 4 bases, with 11 bases separating them. Germline loops: CDR1 MNHEY, CDR2 SVGAGI. The CDR3 is 14 residues long. The CDR3 region is CASSYLPGGYEQYF. The CDR3 DNA follows: TGTGCCAGCAGTTACTTGCCAGGGGGGTACGAGCAGTACTTC.

This sequence joins TRBV7-8 and TRBJ2-7; either TRBD1 or TRBD2 may fit D (5 bases each). V lost 7 bases and J 4 bases, leaving 11 bases between the germline ends. In germline, CDR1 is SGHVS, CDR2 FQNEAQ. The CDR3 loop spans 12 amino acids. The CDR3 loop reads CASTWDGYEQYF. CDR3 DNA: TGTGCCAGCACCTGGGACGGTTACGAGCAGTACTTC.

The CDR3 nucleotides read TGCGCCAGCAGTGCTGACAGGGGAGGCGAAAAACTGTTTTTT. This codes for CASSADRGGEKLFF. The V gene is TRBV5-1, the J gene TRBJ1-4; 8 bases align to TRBD1. V trimming: 5 bases; J trimming: 8 bases; junction bases outside the gene matches: 8. CDR1 and CDR2 from the germline V gene are SGHRS and YFSETQ. The length of the CDR3 is 14 residues.

CDR3 residues: CASSPQEGSYEQYF. In DNA, the CDR3 is TGTGCCAGCTCACCACAGGAGGGCTCCTACGAGCAGTACTTC. This rearrangement joins TRBV18 to TRBJ2-7; TRBD2 is a possible D gene (6 bases). This CDR3 spans 14 amino acids. Germline-derived CDR1 and CDR2 are KGHSH and LQKENI. The ends were cut back, 1 base at V and 0 bases at J, with 7 bases in the middle.

CDR3 coding DNA: TGTGCCAGCACCTCAGGAGCCTCGGCCCAGTACTTC. Amino acids: CASTSGASAQYF. This chain uses TRBV6-6 with TRBJ2-5, with D uncertain. The germline V and J ends were trimmed by 7 bases and 9 bases, with 15 bases remaining between them. The CDR3 runs 12 residues. Per germline, CDR1 MNHNY and CDR2 SVGAGI (reference sequence).

A note on this clone: Other DNA sequences within the sample encode an identical CDR3. The chain carries TRBV27 and TRBJ2-1; TRBD1 agrees at 7 bases. The germline CDR1 and CDR2 sequences are MNHEY and SMNVEV (reference sequence). V lost 4 bases and J lost 7; bases outside the gene matches: 16. The CDR3 is 17 amino acids. The CDR3 bases are TGTGCCAGCAGTTCCTACGCACAGGGGATGGGTAGAAATGAGCAGTTCTTC. The encoded protein is CASSSYAQGMGRNEQFF.

This chain links TRBV14 with TRBJ1-1; D is perhaps TRBD1 (5 bases). The germline V and J ends were trimmed by 1 base and 7 bases, with 13 bases remaining between them. Per the germline V gene, CDR1 is SGHDN and CDR2 is FVKESK. The CDR3 is 14 amino acids. CDR3: CASSQGHRGLEAFF. In DNA form, the CDR3 reads TGTGCCAGCAGCCAAGGTCATAGGGGCCTTGAAGCTTTCTTT.

The chain links TRBV19 to TRBJ1-2; D remains unclear. The CDR3 sequence is 14 residues long. Germline V gene sequence: CDR1 LNHDA, CDR2 SQIVND (reference sequence). Trimming took 3 bases from V and 4 from J, leaving 12 bases between them. The CDR3 sequence is CASSMGIPTYGYTF. For the CDR3, the DNA is TGTGCCAGTAGTATGGGGATCCCTACCTATGGCTACACCTTC.

The J gene is TRBJ1-4, the V gene TRBV20-1, with unresolved D. Deletions cut 4 bases from V and 8 bases from J, with 8 bases between. Germline V gene data show CDR1 as DFQATT and CDR2 as SNEGSKA (reference sequence). The CDR3 runs 11 residues. CDR3 sequence reads: CSAKTSEKLFF. The CDR3, as DNA: TGCAGTGCTAAGACCAGCGAAAAACTGTTTTTT.

The chain uses TRBV13 and TRBJ2-6, with D unresolved. V lost 5 bases and J 0 bases, leaving 8 bases between the germline ends. Germline CDR1 reads PRHDT; CDR2 reads FYEKMQ (reference sequence). CDR3 size: 15 residues. The CDR3 DNA reads TGTGCCAGCAGCGATAGGAACTCTGGGGCCAACGTCCTGACTTTC. Amino acid sequence: CASSDRNSGANVLTF.

The chain has TRBV2 and TRBJ1-2; the match to TRBD1 covers 7 bases. The CDR3 extends over 15 amino acids. Germline assignment: CDR1 SNHLY and CDR2 FYNNEI. V was pared by 3 bases and J by 6 bases, with 10 bases of the junction left unmatched. CDR3 sequence (DNA): TGTGCCAGCAGTGATAAAACAGGGGTGTGGCATGGCTACACCTTC. Amino acid sequence: CASSDKTGVWHGYTF.

The chain recombines TRBV28 with TRBJ2-7; D is unclear. This CDR3 is built from 15 residues. Trimming cost V 0 bases and J 0 bases, with 9 bases left between them. Germline V CDR1 and CDR2: MDHEN, SYDVKM. The CDR3: CASSLWGSFSYEQYF. DNA of the CDR3: TGTGCCAGCAGTTTATGGGGCAGTTTCTCCTACGAGCAGTACTTC.

The rearrangement uses TRBV27 and TRBJ1-1, with D maybe TRBD1 (5 bases). Germline V gene lookup returns CDR1 MNHEY and CDR2 SMNVEV (reference sequence). The CDR3 loop spans 15 amino acids. Trimming stripped 7 bases from V and 0 bases from J, with 15 bases between. For the CDR3, the DNA is TGTGCCAGCATAGACAGAGCCCTCATGAACACTGAAGCTTTCTTT. Translation gives CASIDRALMNTEAFF.

The chain uses TRBV11-2 and TRBJ2-5; TRBD2 aligns across 9 bases. Germline trimming cut 5 bases from V and 5 bases from J; bases unmatched to any gene: 15. Germline-derived CDR1 and CDR2 are SGHAT and FQNNGV. The CDR3 contains 17 residues. The CDR3 loop is CASSERGGRAPSETQYF. The CDR3 DNA follows: TGTGCCAGCAGCGAAAGAGGCGGGAGGGCCCCTTCGGAGACCCAGTACTTC.

This clone was seen just once. V and J are TRBV27 and TRBJ1-5; D remains unclear. In germline, CDR1 is MNHEY, CDR2 SMNVEV (reference sequence). The length of the CDR3 is 15 residues. Deletions cut 5 bases from V and 0 bases from J, with 11 bases between. In nucleotides, the CDR3 is TGTGCCAGCAGTCGTGACACTTATAGCAATCAGCCCCAGCATTTT. Protein sequence: CASSRDTYSNQPQHF.

This clone occurred a few times. This chain connects TRBV6-6 to TRBJ2-7, with a weak D call TRBD2 (5 bases). V shed 0 bases and J shed 5 bases, with 11 bases lying between them. The V gene's germline CDR1 is MNHNY and CDR2 SVGAGI (reference sequence). The CDR3 runs 14 residues. CDR3 protein: CASSYSNRRDEQYF. The CDR3 DNA sequence: TGTGCCAGCAGTTACTCGAATAGGCGGGACGAGCAGTACTTC.

V is TRBV4-2 and J is TRBJ1-5; TRBD1 matches 11 bases. The junction had 11 bases not matched to a gene; V was cut back by 6 bases and J by 7 bases. CDR1 is LGHNA and CDR2 is YNFKEQ in the germline V gene. CDR3 length: 16 residues. CDR3 DNA: TGTGCCAGCAGTTCAAGTGGGACAGGGGGGGAACAGCCCCAGCATTTT. It yields the protein CASSSSGTGGEQPQHF.

The chain combines TRBV7-2 with TRBJ1-1, with unresolved D. With 3 bases removed from V and 11 bases from J, the gap between germline ends came to 10 bases. The V gene's germline CDR1 is SGHTA and CDR2 FQGNSA. The CDR3 contains 11 residues. This chain's CDR3 is CASSLQLRAFF. The CDR3, as DNA: TGTGCCAGCAGCTTGCAGCTGAGGGCTTTCTTT.

This clone was detected only once. The chain has TRBV4-3 and TRBJ1-5; TRBD1 matches 7 bases. The V gene end was trimmed by 3 bases and the J gene end by 4 bases; junction bases not matched to a gene: 6. The CDR3 has 15 amino acids. Germline loops: CDR1 LGHNA, CDR2 YSLEER. The CDR3, as DNA: TGCGCCAGCAGCCAGGCCAGGGGGTTTAATCAGCCCCAGCATTTT. It specifies CASSQARGFNQPQHF.

The rearrangement joins TRBV9 to TRBJ2-3, with 9 bases lining up with TRBD2. V was pared by 0 bases and J by 5 bases, with 13 bases of the junction left unmatched. Per germline, CDR1 SGDLS and CDR2 YYNGEE. This CDR3 spans 18 amino acids. The CDR3 loop reads CASSVAPTGAGGLDTQYF. CDR3 sequence (DNA): TGTGCCAGCAGCGTAGCCCCAACGGGAGCGGGGGGCTTAGATACGCAGTATTTT.